This T cell receptor (beta chain) was documented in a study of radiotherapy plus CTLA-4 blockade in lung cancer (dated by TCRdb to the late 2010s). Notes on the research overall: Among the enrolled patients, around 19% had an objective response, and 31% reached disease control. Here is what the overall study found, with its caveats: After treatment with radiotherapy and ipilimumab, TCR clones that came from tumors expanded in the peripheral blood. Early dynamic changes in blood T cell clones, together with increased serum interferon-beta after radiation, were reported as the strongest predictors of response.

The study evaluated CTLA-4 blockade (ipilimumab) given together with focal radiation therapy in patients who had chemo-refractory metastatic non-small-cell lung cancer. The V end gives up 5 bases and the J end 0 bases, leaving 4 bases in the junction not matched to a gene. CDR1 and CDR2 were assigned from the germline V gene (reference sequence) as LNHDA and SQIVND. CDR3 length: 15 amino acids, cysteine to phenylalanine. Only the CDR3 portion is preserved as DNA: 45 bases, with reading frame beginning at the first base. Comment on this clone: No antigen is known for it. There are no base qualities to consult, and no much larger clone falls within one base.

Libraries were constructed by the immunoSEQ multiplex PCR assay. In TCRdb, the immuneACCESS table is reduced to in-frame sequences with V and J assigned. These tables do not hold every clone; where another copy was compared, an unresolved V gene accounts for under half, and the others remain unexplained. This sample has more than 25,000 clones in its table, and around 80% of those were observed once. The ten largest clones capture roughly 7.5% of the sample. The chain joins TRBV19 to TRBJ2-1; 7 central bases correspond to TRBD2. The clonotype comes from a human donor with non-small cell lung cancer who had stable disease on radiotherapy plus ipilimumab. Material: peripheral blood, obtained from a patient treated with radiotherapy plus ipilimumab. This receptor has the CDR3 CASSLGGVSYNEQFF. The DNA is TGTGCCAGTAGTCTGGGGGGGGTCTCCTACAATGAGCAGTTCTTC.